This T cell receptor beta chain appears in the sequencing data of a study of blood T cell repertoires in COVID-19. Produced via immunoSEQ multiplex PCR; TCRdb's table is partial and in-frame only. The data contain a few hundred thousand clones, 70% to 90% of them seen just once; the ten biggest clones take up approximately 8%. Trimming shortened V by 6 bases and J by 2 bases, and 22 bases separated the two germline ends. The germline gives CDR1 KGHDR, CDR2 SFDVKD. The CDR3 spans 17 residues. The sample comprised PBMCs or T cells enriched from blood (not recorded which). The rearrangement uses TRBV24-1 and TRBJ2-7; D might be TRBD2 (6 bases). The receptor was derived from a woman aged 55 to 70 who had recovered from COVID-19. CDR3 protein: CATSPSPRGSEAYEQYF. The CDR3 bases are TGTGCCACCAGTCCCTCCCCGCGGGGATCCGAAGCCTACGAGCAGTACTTC.